Each of the 30 T cell receptor beta chains below was sequenced from the same sample in a study of CD8 T cells in Susac syndrome. RNA in amounts of roughly 0.45 to 1 ug was reverse transcribed with random hexamers. Each CDR3 protein is one row after TCRdb ran MiXCR on the immunoSEQ multiplex PCR reads. The sample lists 95,000 to 150,000 distinct CDR3 sequences, around 94% occurring once. Material: CD8+ T cells from PBMCs. Receptors originate from a human donor with Susac syndrome.

V and J are TRBV12-3 or TRBV12-4 and TRBJ2-3; 11 bases line up with TRBD2. Trimming cost V 6 bases and J 6 bases; bases outside gene matches: 8. CDR3 length: 15 amino acids. The CDR3 coding sequence is TGTGCCAGCAGCCTTAGCGGGGGGGCCGGGGATACGCAGTATTTT. Its translation: CASSLSGGAGDTQYF.

This sequence joins TRBV5-1 and TRBJ2-2; D ambiguous. The V gene's germline CDR1 is SGHRS and CDR2 YFSETQ. V lost 0 bases to trimming and J lost 4 bases, with 4 bases between them. The CDR3 totals 13 residues. This chain's CDR3 is CASSLDGTGELFF. CDR3 sequence (DNA): TGCGCCAGCAGCTTGGACGGCACCGGGGAGCTGTTTTTT.

V and J are TRBV4-3 and TRBJ2-2; D remains unclear. The CDR3 consists of 13 residues. V lost 7 bases to trimming and J lost 0 bases, with 6 bases between them. Per the germline V gene, CDR1 is LGHNA and CDR2 is YSLEER. The CDR3 protein is CASTWSNTGELFF. The CDR3 DNA reads as TGCGCCAGCACCTGGTCGAACACCGGGGAGCTGTTTTTT.

The V and J genes are TRBV29-1 and TRBJ2-1, with 7 bases fitting TRBD2. Trimming cost V 3 bases and J 2 bases; bases outside gene matches: 16. This CDR3 region has 18 residues. The germline CDR1 and CDR2 sequences are SQVTM and ANQGSEA. The CDR3: CSVEVRGLVGGTYNEQFF. CDR3 coding DNA: TGCAGCGTTGAGGTGCGGGGGTTGGTGGGGGGGACCTACAATGAGCAGTTCTTC.

V is TRBV13 and J is TRBJ2-7, with 8 bases lining up with TRBD1. Germline-derived CDR1 and CDR2 are PRHDT and FYEKMQ (reference sequence). J lost 7 bases, V lost 5 bases, and 4 bases had no gene match. This CDR3 has 12 amino acids. CDR3 bases: TGTGCCAGCAGCCAGGGGGCGTGGGAGCAGTACTTC. As protein: CASSQGAWEQYF. Supplemented by reference TRBV13 and TRBJ2-7, the full variable domain reads AAGVIQSPRHLIKEKRETATLKCYPIPRHDTVYWYQQGPGQDPQFLISFYEKMQSDKGSIPDRFSAQQFSDYHSELNMSSLELGDSALYFCASSQGAWEQYFGPGTRLTVT.

The V gene is TRBV12-3 or TRBV12-4, the J gene TRBJ1-1, with D maybe TRBD1 (5 bases). The V and J ends lost 7 bases and 2 bases respectively, with 17 bases between them. The CDR3 has 15 residues. In nucleotides, the CDR3 is TGTGCCAGCAAACCAACCAGGGAGCCAAACACTGAAGCTTTCTTT. Protein product: CASKPTREPNTEAFF.

The rearrangement joins TRBV28 to TRBJ2-5; D not resolved. CDR1 MDHEN and CDR2 SYDVKM come from the germline V gene. The CDR3 is made up of 14 amino acids. Trimming took off 5 bases at V and 0 bases at J, with 10 bases between the two ends. CDR3 nucleotides: TGTGCCAGCAGTCTTCTACTCGACCAAGAGACCCAGTACTTC. Its translation: CASSLLLDQETQYF.

The rearrangement joins TRBV7-8 to TRBJ2-5; possible D gene TRBD2, 5 bases. The CDR3 covers 15 residues. Germline assignment: CDR1 SGHVS and CDR2 FQNEAQ. V lost 2 bases to trimming and J lost 4 bases, with 14 bases between them. CDR3 amino acids: CASSLRIAGGETQYF. In nucleotides, the CDR3 is TGTGCCAGCAGCTTACGGATAGCCGGAGGAGAGACCCAGTACTTC.

The CDR3 here is CAWSSGTGPEAFF. CDR3 in DNA: TGTGCCTGGAGCTCCGGGACAGGACCTGAAGCTTTCTTT. This chain uses TRBV30 with TRBJ1-1, with 8 bases aligning to TRBD1. Germline V gives CDR1 GTSNPN, CDR2 SVGIG (reference sequence). This CDR3 is 13 amino acids long. V lost 3 bases, J lost 6 bases, and 6 bases stayed unmatched.

The chain carries TRBV29-1 and TRBJ2-1, with 7 bases matching TRBD2. The CDR3 is made up of 14 amino acids. V lost 5 bases, J lost 5 bases, and 9 bases stayed unmatched. CDR1 and CDR2 from the germline V gene are SQVTM and ANQGSEA. CDR3 coding DNA: TGCAGCGTTAAAGGGGAGGGCTGGGACAATGAGCAGTTCTTC. It yields the protein CSVKGEGWDNEQFF.

V is TRBV20-1 and J is TRBJ2-3; 8 bases match TRBD2. Per germline, CDR1 DFQATT and CDR2 SNEGSKA (reference sequence). CDR3 length equals 15 residues. The V gene end was trimmed by 3 bases and the J gene end by 2 bases; junction bases not matched to a gene: 7. The CDR3 bases are TGCAGTGCTAGGGTGCCAGCGGGGGTCACAGATACGCAGTATTTT. The encoded protein is CSARVPAGVTDTQYF.

CDR3 region: CASSFLQGPEETQYF. CDR3 DNA: TGTGCCAGCAGCTTCTTACAGGGACCCGAGGAGACCCAGTACTTC. V and J are TRBV7-9 and TRBJ2-5, with D perhaps TRBD1 (6 bases). Germline-derived CDR1 and CDR2 are SEHNR and FQNEAQ (reference sequence). V lost 3 bases and J 5 bases, leaving 16 bases between the germline ends. CDR3 length equals 15 residues.

The J gene is TRBJ1-4, the V gene TRBV5-1; perhaps TRBD1 as D (6 bases). Trimming stripped 5 bases from V and 8 bases from J, with 22 bases between. The CDR3 totals 16 residues. The germline gives CDR1 SGHRS, CDR2 YFSETQ. The CDR3 nucleotides are TGCGCCAGCAGAAGACAGGTCATGGATACAGGCGAAAAACTGTTTTTT. This codes for CASRRQVMDTGEKLFF.

This chain links TRBV12-3 or TRBV12-4 with TRBJ2-1; no reliable D call. This CDR3 is 16 amino acids long. The V gene lost 4 bases and the J gene lost 0 bases, with 13 bases spanning the gap. CDR3 protein: CASSSSMGSSYNEQFF. CDR3 sequence (DNA): TGTGCCAGCAGTTCCTCAATGGGGTCCTCCTACAATGAGCAGTTCTTC.

The rearrangement links TRBV7-8 to TRBJ2-7; 11 nucleotides align to TRBD2. This CDR3 has 16 amino acids. V shed 0 bases, J shed 1 base, and the junction held 2 bases outside the gene matches. Looked up from germline, CDR1 is SGHVS and CDR2 is FQNEAQ. The CDR3 sequence is CASSLATSGVSYEQYF. As DNA, the CDR3 is TGTGCCAGCAGCTTAGCGACTAGCGGGGTGTCCTACGAGCAGTACTTC.

The V call is TRBV7-8, the J call TRBJ1-5; TRBD1 aligns across 9 bases. Germline CDR1 is SGHVS and CDR2 is FQNEAQ. CDR3 length equals 15 residues. V was pared by 2 bases and J by 7 bases, with 6 bases of the junction left unmatched. The CDR3 loop reads CASSLSGTGRQPQHF. The CDR3 bases are TGTGCCAGCAGCTTATCCGGGACAGGGCGACAGCCCCAGCATTTT.

This chain connects TRBV25-1 to TRBJ1-1; D uncertain. Germline V gives CDR1 MGHDK, CDR2 SYGVNS. CDR3 length: 12 residues. V was cut by 4 bases and J by 5 bases, with 8 bases left in between. This CDR3 is CASSGEETEAFF. CDR3 nucleotide sequence: TGTGCCAGCAGTGGGGAGGAGACTGAAGCTTTCTTT.

The table lists this clonotype with a count of one. The genes are TRBV20-1 and TRBJ2-3; D is unresolved. V was pared by 2 bases and J by 4 bases, with 13 bases between. The CDR3 length is 14 residues. Germline-derived CDR1 and CDR2 are DFQATT and SNEGSKA (reference sequence). CDR3 DNA: TGCAGTGCTAGAAATTTGTGGGAACCAGATACGCAGTATTTT. Its protein is CSARNLWEPDTQYF.

The table lists this clonotype with a count of one. V usage is TRBV9 and J usage is TRBJ2-3, with TRBD2 identical over 7 bases. This CDR3 region has 16 residues. The germline V gene has CDR1 SGDLS and CDR2 YYNGEE. Trimming at V came to 1 base and at J to 0 bases, leaving 5 bases not matched to a gene. CDR3 bases: TGTGCCAGCAGCGTATATCCTAGCGGTAGCACAGATACGCAGTATTTT. Amino acids: CASSVYPSGSTDTQYF.

The chain combines TRBV20-1 with TRBJ2-2; D gene unclear. In germline, CDR1 is DFQATT, CDR2 SNEGSKA (reference sequence). The CDR3 loop spans 14 amino acids. Trimming took 3 bases from V and 0 from J, leaving 8 bases between them. CDR3 in amino acids: CSARALANTGELFF. CDR3 sequence (DNA): TGCAGTGCTAGGGCGCTAGCGAACACCGGGGAGCTGTTTTTT.

The chain links TRBV15 to TRBJ2-7; D possibly matches TRBD1 or TRBD2 (5 bases each). Trimming left V 1 base short and J 6 bases short, with 16 bases between. Per germline, CDR1 LNHNV and CDR2 YYDKDF (reference sequence). CDR3 length: 15 amino acids. CDR3 in amino acids: CATSRVGTEGSEQYF. The DNA of the CDR3 is TGTGCCACCAGCAGAGTTGGGACGGAAGGGTCCGAGCAGTACTTC.

This clonotype came up once. This chain links TRBV10-2 with TRBJ2-7; 8 positions agree with TRBD2. V lost 0 bases, J lost 6 bases, and 7 bases stayed unmatched. Germline V gene lookup returns CDR1 WSHSY and CDR2 SAAADI. The CDR3 is 15 residues long. The chain's CDR3 is CASSESKAGVPEQYF. Written as DNA, the CDR3 is TGCGCCAGCAGTGAGTCGAAAGCGGGAGTTCCCGAGCAGTACTTC.

CDR3 sequence: CASMTGHGYTF. The CDR3 region has the DNA TGTGCCAGCATGACAGGGCATGGCTACACCTTC. The V call is TRBV28, the J call TRBJ1-2, with 7 positions matching TRBD1. V gave up 7 bases and J gave up 6 bases; unmatched junction bases: 2. This CDR3 contains 11 residues. Germline loops: CDR1 MDHEN, CDR2 SYDVKM.

The V and J genes are TRBV18 and TRBJ2-3; 7 bases agree with TRBD1. V trimming: 5 bases; J trimming: 1 base; junction bases outside the gene matches: 3. Germline lookup yields CDR1 KGHSH and CDR2 LQKENI. CDR3 length: 14 amino acids. The CDR3 region is CASSAGTGTDTQYF. Written as DNA, the CDR3 is TGTGCCAGCTCAGCCGGGACAGGCACAGATACGCAGTATTTT. The whole variable domain, filled in from reference TRBV18 and TRBJ2-3, reads NAGVMQNPRHLVRRRGQEARLRCSPMKGHSHVYWYRQLPEEGLKFMVYLQKENIIDESGMPKERFSAEFPKEGPSILRIQQVVRGDSAAYFCASSAGTGTDTQYFGPGTRLTVL.

This chain joins TRBV30 and TRBJ2-7, with D perhaps TRBD2 (5 bases). The CDR3 is 12 residues long. V was cut by 2 bases and J by 6 bases, with 11 bases left in between. The germline gives CDR1 GTSNPN, CDR2 SVGIG (reference sequence). The CDR3 loop is CAWSLRASEQYF. Here the CDR3 DNA reads TGTGCCTGGAGTTTGAGGGCGAGCGAGCAGTACTTC. The full variable domain, rest sourced from reference TRBV30 and TRBJ2-7, is SQTIHQWPATLVQPVGSPLSLECTVEGTSNPNLYWYRQAAGRGLQLLFYSVGIGQISSEVPQNLSASRPQDRQFILSSKKLLLSDSGFYLCAWSLRASEQYFGPGTRLTVT.

This clonotype was found once. The chain carries TRBV13 and TRBJ1-1, with TRBD1 identical over 9 bases. The CDR3 sequence is 15 residues long. V lost 4 bases, J lost 1 base, and 4 bases stayed unmatched. The germline V gene has CDR1 PRHDT and CDR2 FYEKMQ (reference sequence). The CDR3 DNA reads as TGTGCCAGCAGCTGGGGACAGGGAGGGAACACTGAAGCTTTCTTT. Translating it yields CASSWGQGGNTEAFF.

The chain uses TRBV5-6 and TRBJ2-7; D may be TRBD2 (7 bases). The CDR3 has 14 amino acids. Germline-derived CDR1 and CDR2 are SGHDT and YYEEEE. V gave up 4 bases and J gave up 3 bases, with 14 bases separating them. The CDR3 loop reads CASSSGTNNYEQYF. The CDR3, as DNA: TGTGCCAGCAGCAGCGGGACAAATAACTACGAGCAGTACTTC.

The chain joins TRBV7-2 to TRBJ2-3, with 11 positions matching TRBD2. The J segment lost 2 bases and the V segment lost 4 bases, leaving 5 bases of the junction unmatched. Germline V gene data show CDR1 as SGHTA and CDR2 as FQGNSA. This CDR3 has 16 amino acids. As DNA, the CDR3 is TGTGCCAGCAGCTCCCCTAGCGGGGGGCCCACAGATACGCAGTATTTT. This translates into CASSSPSGGPTDTQYF.

This clonotype was recorded only once. V and J are TRBV9 and TRBJ2-3; a possible D gene is TRBD2 (7 bases). The CDR3 runs 13 residues. V was shortened by 7 bases and J by 2 bases, with 11 bases between the two germline ends. The germline V gene has CDR1 SGDLS and CDR2 YYNGEE. In DNA form, the CDR3 reads TGTGCCAGCGGGGGGGCCCCCACAGATACGCAGTATTTT. Encoded protein: CASGGAPTDTQYF.

The V and J genes are TRBV15 and TRBJ2-1, with 8 bases identical to TRBD2. CDR3 size: 15 residues. The junction had 6 bases not matched to a gene; V was cut back by 3 bases and J by 5 bases. The germline V gene has CDR1 LNHNV and CDR2 YYDKDF (reference sequence). The CDR3 DNA is TGTGCCACCAGCAGTCCCGGGACTAGGGACAATGAGCAGTTCTTC. It encodes CATSSPGTRDNEQFF.